The rows below give T cell receptor beta chains drawn from one sample of a study of cytomegalovirus exposure and HLA in healthy donors. Sequencing used immunoSEQ multiplex PCR; TCRdb keeps in-frame clones, though not all of them. In the table there are fewer than 250,000 clones, about nine tenths of which are singletons. Material: PBMCs. These TCRs come from a woman aged 18-30 years in good health and CMV-seropositive. CDR3s include the opening cysteine and the closing phenylalanine or tryptophan. Each record gives: D gene, clone size, V gene, J gene, CDR3 DNA, CDR3 protein. A D gene is named only where the DNA matches it firmly. The listing skips clone size in some rows; elsewhere it reads once, few, many or a size class.

-	-	TRBV10-2	TRBJ2-6	TGCGCCAGCAGTGATAGGAGGCCCTCTGGGGCCAACGTCCTGACTTTC	CASSDRRPSGANVLTF
TRBD1	-	TRBV28	TRBJ1-3	TGTGCCAGCAGTACCGACAGGGGACCGCCCGGAAACACCATATATTTT	CASSTDRGPPGNTIYF
-	-	TRBV5-1	TRBJ1-2	TGCGCCAGCAGCCCCGGTGTGAGAAACTATGGCTACACCTTC	CASSPGVRNYGYTF
TRBD2	-	TRBV7-3	TRBJ2-3	TGTGCCAGCAGCCAGACTAGCGGGAGTACCTCAGATACGCAGTATTTT	CASSQTSGSTSDTQYF
TRBD1	-	TRBV28	TRBJ1-2	TGTGCCAGCAGTACTGGACAGGCCCAATTCGACTATGGCTACACCTTC	CASSTGQAQFDYGYTF
TRBD2	few	TRBV4-1	TRBJ2-1	TGCGCCAGCAGCCAAGCGACTAGCGGGAGGGCGGCGGCTACCGGCGGCTACAATGAGCAGTTCTTC	CASSQATSGRAAATGGYNEQFF
TRBD1	-	TRBV29-1	TRBJ1-2	TGCAGCGTCGACCAAGCGGACAGGGGAGAAGTTGGCTACACCTTC	CSVDQADRGEVGYTF
-	-	TRBV19	TRBJ1-1	TGTGCCACCCTCCAATACCCACATGAGACAGGATCGAGAGTGAACACTGAAGCTTTCTTT	CATLQYPHETGSRVNTEAFF
-	few	TRBV6-1	TRBJ1-5	TGTGCCAGCGCGTTCACAGTCCTGAGCAATCAGCCCCAGCATTTT	CASAFTVLSNQPQHF
-	-	TRBV6-1	TRBJ1-5	TGTGCCAGCAAGCAGGGGCATGTTGGGCCCCAGCATTTT	CASKQGHVGPQHF
TRBD2	once	TRBV27	TRBJ2-1	TGTGCCAGCAGCCCGGGCGGCGGGAGCAATGAGCAGTTCTTC	CASSPGGGSNEQFF
TRBD1	-	TRBV4-1	TRBJ2-7	TGCGCCAGCAGCCAAGATGGAATGGGGACAGGTCGACAGTACTTC	CASSQDGMGTGRQYF
-	-	TRBV11-3	TRBJ2-1	TGTGCCAGCAGCTTAAAGGGGGAGCACCACAATGAGCAGTTCTTC	CASSLKGEHHNEQFF
-	-	TRBV5-1	TRBJ2-7	TGCGCCAGCAGCTTCCGGGGTCCTGGGACAGGAAGAACTAGCGGGCTCCACGAGCAGTACTTC	CASSFRGPGTGRTSGLHEQYF
TRBD2	once	TRBV28	TRBJ2-7	TGTGCCAGCACCCTATGGACTAGCGGGAGAAACGAGCAGTACTTC	CASTLWTSGRNEQYF
TRBD2	-	TRBV10-1	TRBJ2-1	TGCGCCAGCCAGGGGGGAACTAGCGGGAGTTACAATGAGCAGTTCTTC	CASQGGTSGSYNEQFF
-	-	TRBV6-5	TRBJ1-1	TGTGCCAGCAGTCGATCACTAAACACTGAAGCTTTCTTT	CASSRSLNTEAFF
TRBD1	few	TRBV5-1	TRBJ1-2	TGCGCCAGCAGCATGCCGGGACAGGAGGCTGGCTACACCTTC	CASSMPGQEAGYTF